This TCR beta chain was observed in a study of T cells after yellow fever vaccination. About the study: Preparation of the low-cell-number fractions used SMART-Seq v4 Ultra Low Input.

Germline values: CDR1 SGHKS, CDR2 YYEKEE (reference sequence). V lost 4 bases to trimming and J lost 1 base, with 16 bases between them. The CDR3 is made up of 16 amino acids. This clonotype appeared a few times. Via MiXCR, TCRdb re-called the 5' RACE reads, giving one row per CDR3 protein. The data show 300,000 or so distinct CDR3 sequences, with 7.5% to 9% seen just once and 3% to 3.5% held by the top ten. The gene calls are TRBV5-5 and TRBJ2-3, with D possibly TRBD1 on 6 matching bases. This TCR came from a man in his late teens or twenties who received the YFV17D yellow fever vaccine. The source material was CD4+ T cells sorted from PBMCs, sampled 5 days after the yellow fever booster vaccination. CDR3 bases: TGTGCCAGCAGCCAGGCGCCGGCAGGGGGCACAGATACGCAGTATTTT. It translates to CASSQAPAGGTDTQYF.